This TCR beta chain was found in a study of cytomegalovirus exposure and HLA in healthy donors (dated by TCRdb to about 2017). Looking at the study overall: In an earlier analysis of roughly 500 of the donors, less than 350 Gb of sequence data and 120 million or so unique TCR beta sequences from roughly 190 million T cells were reported. About 320 gigabases of sequencing data and 78 million or so unique TCR sequences were included in an early release covering under 650 HLA-typed donors. Of the 300 to 500 genotyped donors, less than 90% were placed in the genetic ancestry cluster associated with self-reported Caucasian donors. The study aimed to test whether cataloging public T cell receptors could reveal signatures of past pathogen exposure. The study used immunosequencing to profile the T cell repertoires of approximately 640 subjects and linked those repertoires to cytomegalovirus serostatus. In addition to the first cohort of roughly 670 subjects, a separate validation cohort of some 120 different subjects was used. To predict cytomegalovirus infection status, the study brought together high-throughput TCR immunosequencing, statistical association of individual TCRs with disease status, and machine learning. A later analysis re-analyzed previously published TCR beta repertoires from roughly 600 donors and added high-resolution HLA genotyping to study TCR occurrence patterns. Rather than using new phenotypic data, the later analysis identified candidate immune exposures from TCR beta sequences and from how often those sequences occurred across donors. An earlier analysis of some 600 of the donors applied high-throughput TCR beta sequencing to assess whether each TCR beta V gene segment acted as functional or pseudogenic. Donor age, sex, ethnicity and CMV serostatus were compiled alongside the repertoire data. A later genetic analysis used genome-wide SNP genotypes for about 60% of the roughly 700 donors, treating that subset as a discovery cohort. All discovery cohort repertoires had been generated using a single sequencing platform. Both class I and class II loci were covered by HLA typing, at four-digit resolution. The number of typed donors differed by locus: about 620-630 for A, B, C, DRB1 and DQB1; 500 to 550 for DQA1; approximately 600 for DPA1; and about 450 for DPB1. A few DR-DQ haplotypes were handled as single units for association and clustering because linkage in the cohort was strong. Among a few hundred genotyped donors of the cohort, an average of 235,054 unique TCR beta nucleotide sequences were sequenced per donor, around 18% of them non-productive.

The cohort comprised around 690 healthy bone marrow donors. At the time of sampling, all cohort members were nominally healthy, though unrecorded immune exposures were likely present. The donor was CMV seronegative and belonged to the group of 380 or so seronegative cohort members. Every donor gave a peripheral blood sample, and the peripheral blood mononuclear cells from that sample were used for TCR beta sequencing. Genomic DNA was extracted from the blood cell samples with the Qiagen DNeasy Blood Extraction Kit. General conclusions and limits of the study: The study listed approximately 160 TCR beta chains as associated with cytomegalovirus. In a later genetic analysis, a missense DCLRE1C variant was associated with V-gene and J-gene trimming of TCR beta chains, and the association was replicated in an independent cohort. When HLA alleles, especially DR and DQ, strongly co-occurred, attributing TCR associations to individual alleles was difficult. Fewer than 20 rarely observed V segments, including chromosome 9 orphons, were excluded from the earlier analysis of several hundred of the donors because counts were too low. In vitro tests confirmed that a few of the cytomegalovirus-associated TCR beta chains recognize cytomegalovirus antigens. The cohort was sequenced for TCR beta chains only, and without alpha or paired-chain data the features that could be detected were limited. The classifier was reported to diagnose cytomegalovirus status with high specificity and sensitivity in both the original and validation cohorts. Because the 87-base-pair reads could not distinguish some IMGT-functional V segments, including TRBV6-2 and TRBV6-3, those segments were excluded. The sequencing pipeline was judged likely to have produced a cluster of highly shared sequence variants as a technical artifact. In an earlier analysis of over 550 of the donors, most TCR beta V segments were observed in productive rearrangements about 87% or about 30% of the time, broadly matching IMGT annotations. According to a later analysis, TCR association rates differed among HLA loci, with DRB1 alleles showing the most associated TCRs and HLA-C alleles showing the fewest. Correlated functional status among segregating V segments might be attributable to linkage disequilibrium, but an unknown experimental factor could not be ruled out. A further reported finding was that TCR beta sequences accurately predicted the HLA-A and HLA-B alleles for most subjects in the first cohort. Most TCR sequences were seen in very few donors, while some public TCRs were found in many individuals. Because HLA typing was missing for some donors at each locus, association tests included only the typed subset. Presence/absence analyses assumed roughly uniform sequencing depth across donors, an assumption that may not hold. Most CMV-associated TCR beta chains appeared to be HLA-restricted in a later analysis, and the HLA associations seemed to be driven largely by CMV exposure. The authors suggested that the approach could potentially be generalized to other disease states and immunological phenotypes. According to a later analysis, parvovirus B19, influenza, CMV and Epstein-Barr virus appeared linked to several top co-occurrence clusters. For the cohort, immune exposure information was limited to CMV serostatus. According to a later genetic analysis, donors in an Asian-associated ancestry cluster had fewer N-insertions in productive TCRs than the approximately 670-donor mean. Specific HLA alleles were associated with 15,000 to 20,000 TCR beta sequences at a false discovery rate of 0.05 in a later analysis. In a later analysis, HLA-associated TCR beta chains were found to be more clonally expanded and to have lower generation probabilities than equally common non-associated chains.

As for this clone: The clone's antigen remains unknown.

The library was produced with the immunoSEQ multiplex PCR assay. A mixture of 60 forward primers for TCR Vbeta segments and 13 reverse primers for TCR Jbeta segments was used in the multiplex PCR. The CDR3 region of rearranged TCR beta genes was amplified from genomic DNA by a multiplex PCR assay. The amplified TCR beta libraries were sequenced on the Illumina HiSeq System as 87-base-pair reads. From the authors' description of their analysis: Across the 600 to 700 repertoires, a later analysis counted 78 million or so unique TCR beta chains, roughly 11 million of which were shared by at least two donors. To remove PCR and sequencing errors, raw reads were error-corrected and collapsed into unique sequences using a nearest-neighbor algorithm that merged closely related sequences. V, D and J gene segments were assigned by aligning CDR3 sequences to IMGT reference sequences. For a sequence to be retained, at least a six-nucleotide match to both a V gene segment and a J gene segment was required. A rearrangement was called productive if the CDR3 had no stop codons and remained in frame with V and J, and every other rearrangement was called non-productive. Following IMGT convention, CDR3 was defined as the stretch from the second conserved V-encoded cysteine to the conserved J-encoded phenylalanine. In an earlier analysis of 550 to 650 of the donors, sequences lacking an unambiguous match to a single V gene segment were excluded. An earlier analysis of approximately 590 of the donors classified V segments as functional when productive rearrangements were above 56.7% and as segregating when the standard deviation between donors was above 5%. To diagnose cytomegalovirus status from the catalog of TCR beta chain sequences, a statistical classification framework was built. In a later analysis, TCR nucleotide sequences were compared against IMGT/GENE-DB human TR gene sequences so that V and J genes could be assigned. A later analysis assigned CDR3 sequences and most-parsimonious VDJ recombination scenarios with the TCRdist pipeline. In a later analysis, each TCR beta chain was defined by its CDR3 amino acid sequence together with its V-gene family, and reads lacking a unique V-gene family were excluded. As a way to deal with suspected cross-contamination and a sequencing artifact, a later analysis dropped approximately 570 nucleotide sequences that were highly shared and had low generation probability. In a later analysis, a clonal expansion index was calculated for each public chain from normalized within-repertoire ranks of inferred template counts. In a later analysis, generation probabilities were computed with a VDJ recombination model fitted to out-of-frame rearrangements, and the resulting probabilities were checked against IGoR. Hypergeometric tests were used in a later analysis to score TCR-TCR, TCR-HLA and TCR-CMV co-occurrence, with a repertoire-size bias correction applied to the TCR pairs. To estimate false discovery rates, a later analysis permuted the HLA or CMV assignments 20 times. In a later analysis, co-occurring TCRs were grouped using DBSCAN, with TCRdist sequence similarity added in when clustering inside HLA-allele-positive subsets. Repertoires with fewer than 30,000 or more than 120,000 public chains, plus five repertoires with anomalous nucleotide sharing, were excluded from co-occurrence clustering. This immuneACCESS table, as held by TCRdb, lists in-frame sequences with V and J called but not all clones. Of the missing ones, under half trace to an unresolved V gene in checked studies; the others have no known cause. V and J calls and clone size are given by that table; D and trimming were obtained from the DNA. The table for this sample lists around 160,000 clones. Around 1.6% of the sample rests with the top ten.

Counted from cysteine to phenylalanine, this CDR3 has 16 amino acids. Just CDR3 DNA is preserved here, 48 bases in frame from base 1. Compared with germline, V lacks 1 base and J lacks 5 bases; bases without a gene match: 6. CDR1 LGHNA and CDR2 YNFKEQ were looked up in the germline V gene. This clonotype was sampled from a woman in her fifties or sixties in good health and CMV-seronegative. This chain is built from TRBV4-2 and TRBJ2-1; 9 central nucleotides agree with TRBD2. The sample comprised PBMCs. The nucleotides are TGTGCCAGCAGCCAAGGGGCGGGGGGGATTGACAATGAGCAGTTCTTC. Translation gives CASSQGAGGIDNEQFF.